The 14 T cell receptor beta chains below were found in one sample sequenced in a study of cytotoxic CD8 clonotypes in ibrutinib-treated CLL. Measured with immunoSEQ multiplex PCR; TCRdb has only the in-frame clones, and not every one. The data show approximately 100,000 clones, 50% to 65% seen once. The sequenced sample was PBMCs, obtained after 24 months of ibrutinib treatment. The receptors come from a human donor with chronic lymphocytic leukemia.

The genes are TRBV7-9 and TRBJ2-7, with 7 bases matching TRBD2. This CDR3 region has 15 residues. Trimming cost V 5 bases and J 0 bases; bases outside gene matches: 7. The V gene's germline CDR1 is SEHNR and CDR2 FQNEAQ (reference sequence). CDR3 loop: CASSRSGGSSYEQYF. The DNA for the CDR3 is TGTGCCAGCAGCCGCTCGGGGGGTAGCTCCTACGAGCAGTACTTC.

The rearrangement links TRBV18 to TRBJ2-1; 7 bases are a match to TRBD1. The ends lost 2 bases at V and 6 bases at J; junction bases unmatched: 7. CDR1 is KGHSH and CDR2 is LQKENI in the germline V gene. The CDR3 loop spans 15 amino acids. In DNA form, the CDR3 reads TGTGCCAGCTCACCAGCGACAGGGCTTGGCAATGAGCAGTTCTTC. Its translation: CASSPATGLGNEQFF. The whole variable domain, filled in from reference TRBV18 and TRBJ2-1, reads NAGVMQNPRHLVRRRGQEARLRCSPMKGHSHVYWYRQLPEEGLKFMVYLQKENIIDESGMPKERFSAEFPKEGPSILRIQQVVRGDSAAYFCASSPATGLGNEQFFGPGTRLTVL.

V and J are TRBV29-1 and TRBJ2-3, with D perhaps TRBD1 (5 bases). The V and J ends lost 7 bases and 3 bases respectively, with 17 bases between them. CDR1 SQVTM and CDR2 ANQGSEA come from the germline V gene. This CDR3 is built from 14 residues. CDR3 sequence: CSDLGRAGTDTQYF. The CDR3 DNA reads as TGCAGCGACCTCGGAAGGGCAGGGACAGATACGCAGTATTTT.

The chain uses TRBV6-1 and TRBJ2-5; 7 bases agree with TRBD1. The CDR3 has 15 residues. CDR1 MNHNS and CDR2 SASEGT come from the germline V gene. Trimming took 6 bases from V and 0 from J; bases not matched to a gene: 7. The CDR3 DNA reads TGTGCCAGCAGGCCGGGACAGACCTACCAAGAGACCCAGTACTTC. Translation: CASRPGQTYQETQYF.

The gene calls are TRBV7-2 and TRBJ2-7; possibly TRBD2 for D (5 bases). The V gene lost 1 base and the J gene lost 6 bases, with 13 bases spanning the gap. The CDR3 spans 14 residues. CDR1 and CDR2 (germline): SGHTA, FQGNSA. This CDR3 is CASSLDGLLSEQYF. The CDR3 nucleotides are TGTGCCAGCAGCTTAGACGGACTTTTGAGCGAGCAGTACTTC.

The rearrangement links TRBV30 to TRBJ2-5; the D gene could be TRBD1 or TRBD2 (5 bases each). The germline gives CDR1 GTSNPN, CDR2 SVGIG (reference sequence). V shed 1 base and J shed 7 bases, with 7 bases lying between them. CDR3 length equals 11 residues. CDR3 amino acids: CAWSAGGTQYF. The CDR3 DNA reads as TGTGCCTGGAGTGCTGGGGGGACCCAGTACTTC.

V and J are TRBV2 and TRBJ2-5; D gene ambiguous. V was shortened by 6 bases and J by 0 bases, with 8 bases between the two germline ends. The CDR3 has 13 amino acids. The germline V gene has CDR1 SNHLY and CDR2 FYNNEI. The chain's CDR3 is CASSPGHQETQYF. The CDR3 DNA is TGTGCCAGCAGCCCAGGACACCAAGAGACCCAGTACTTC.

The J gene is TRBJ2-7, the V gene TRBV6-5; D uncertain. The CDR3 is 13 amino acids. CDR1 MNHEY and CDR2 SVGAGI come from the germline V gene. Deletions cut 5 bases from V and 3 bases from J, with 11 bases between. The CDR3 nucleotides read TGTGCCAGCAGTCCCGGACCGTTCTACGAGCAGTACTTC. It specifies CASSPGPFYEQYF.

This clone came up a few times. The chain combines TRBV18 with TRBJ1-4, with unresolved D. Trimming shortened V by 2 bases and J by 7 bases, and 5 bases separated the two germline ends. Germline assignment: CDR1 KGHSH and CDR2 LQKENI. This CDR3 contains 12 residues. The CDR3 here is CASSPEGEKLFF. Written as DNA, the CDR3 is TGTGCCAGCTCACCAGAGGGTGAAAAACTGTTTTTT.

The chain couples TRBV28 to TRBJ2-3, with unresolved D. Germline V gives CDR1 MDHEN, CDR2 SYDVKM. The CDR3 is 12 residues long. Trimming stripped 6 bases from V and 2 bases from J, with 6 bases between. The CDR3 DNA reads TGTGCCAGCAGCCCGACCACAGATACGCAGTATTTT. It encodes CASSPTTDTQYF.

J is TRBJ2-7 and V is TRBV6-6; D is uncertain. Germline CDR1 is MNHNY and CDR2 is SVGAGI (reference sequence). This CDR3 spans 13 amino acids. V lost 2 bases and J lost 3, with 8 bases in between. CDR3 loop: CASSYPPVYEQYF. Here the CDR3 DNA reads TGTGCCAGCAGTTACCCTCCAGTCTACGAGCAGTACTTC.

The J gene is TRBJ2-3, the V gene TRBV29-1; 10 positions agree with TRBD1. The CDR3 has 13 amino acids. Trimming at V came to 7 bases and at J to 0 bases, leaving 1 base not matched to a gene. Germline lookup yields CDR1 SQVTM and CDR2 ANQGSEA. CDR3 protein: CSAGQGSTDTQYF. The CDR3 DNA reads as TGCAGCGCGGGACAGGGGAGCACAGATACGCAGTATTTT.

V usage is TRBV6-6 and J usage is TRBJ2-7; perhaps D is TRBD1 or TRBD2 (5 bases each). CDR3 length equals 15 residues. Germline V gene lookup returns CDR1 MNHNY and CDR2 SVGAGI (reference sequence). V lost 4 bases to trimming and J lost 2 bases, with 15 bases between them. The CDR3, as DNA: TGTGCCAGCAGTTCCACCGGGACGGCAACCTACGAGCAGTACTTC. Its translation is CASSSTGTATYEQYF.

The chain couples TRBV5-6 to TRBJ1-3; D is unclear. The CDR3 has 12 residues. Per germline, CDR1 SGHDT and CDR2 YYEEEE. V lost 2 bases and J lost 4, with 4 bases in between. The CDR3 DNA is TGTGCCAGCAGCTTATCGGGAAACACCATATATTTT. Its translation is CASSLSGNTIYF.